This T cell receptor beta chain was sequenced during a study of T cell responses to AZD1222 COVID-19 vaccine. Looking at the study overall: Second-dose groups at about 4 or about 12 weeks were pooled.

A word on this clone: Its antigen is not known.

Germline V CDR1 and CDR2: SQVTM, ANQGSEA. The CDR3 sequence is 14 residues long. With V trimmed by 5 bases and J by 0 bases, 6 bases remained unmatched. Study observations and caveats: The CD4 TCRs associated with vaccination extended across spike and predominated at 160-218 and 743-854. When two AZD1222 doses had been given, Spike-specific TCR breadth and depth rose.

The protocol was immunoSEQ multiplex PCR, while the TCRdb copy is restricted to in-frame clones and leaves out a portion. This table has over 100,000 clones, roughly 90% appearing once. The sequence was obtained from an adult in good health. The sequencing here drew on peripheral blood, taken on day 0 of AZD1222 vaccination. The rearrangement uses TRBV29-1 and TRBJ1-2; TRBD1 aligns across 7 bases. The CDR3 region is CSVSDRRANYGYTF. The CDR3 DNA sequence: TGCAGCGTTTCGGACAGGCGAGCTAACTATGGCTACACCTTC.